A single sample is the source of the 28 T cell receptor beta chains below, sequenced in a study of cytomegalovirus exposure and HLA in healthy donors. 13 Jbeta primers and 60 Vbeta primers were used for the PCR. Sequenced by immunoSEQ multiplex PCR; TCRdb stores in-frame clones only, minus some. The table has about 200,000 clones, approximately 85% seen once. The sample consisted of PBMCs. Every receptor here comes from a man aged 18 to 30 in good health and CMV-seronegative.

This chain links TRBV7-2 with TRBJ1-5, with 7 bases aligning to TRBD1. The CDR3 runs 15 residues. The germline gives CDR1 SGHTA, CDR2 FQGNSA. Trimming cost V 5 bases and J 5 bases; bases outside gene matches: 9. The CDR3 DNA follows: TGTGCCAGCAGCCCGGGACAGCGGTTGGATCAGCCCCAGCATTTT. Its translation: CASSPGQRLDQPQHF.

This chain uses TRBV7-2 with TRBJ2-1; 7 bases map to TRBD2. J was trimmed by 7 bases and V by 4 bases; bases with no gene match: 13. The CDR3 has 16 amino acids. Germline V CDR1 and CDR2: SGHTA, FQGNSA. The CDR3 DNA reads as TGTGCCAGCAGCTCCCGGGGTGGGAGGGCCGGGAATGAGCAGTTCTTC. Protein sequence: CASSSRGGRAGNEQFF.

This clone came up a few times. CDR3 sequence reads: CASSSSGGANEQFF. Written as DNA, the CDR3 is TGTGCCAGCAGCTCTAGCGGGGGGGCAAATGAGCAGTTCTTC. This sequence joins TRBV6-5 and TRBJ2-1; 12 bases map to TRBD2. The ends lost 6 bases at V and 7 bases at J; junction bases unmatched: 4. Per the germline V gene, CDR1 is MNHEY and CDR2 is SVGAGI. The CDR3 is 14 amino acids.

CDR3 coding DNA: TGCGCCAGCAGCCGCCGGACTAGCGGGGGGGCCGGGGAGCTGTTTTTT. It yields the protein CASSRRTSGGAGELFF. The chain couples TRBV4-3 to TRBJ2-2; 15 positions match TRBD2. The V gene end was trimmed by 4 bases and the J gene end by 6 bases; junction bases not matched to a gene: 3. The germline V gene encodes CDR1 LGHNA and CDR2 YSLEER. The CDR3 contains 16 residues.

This chain links TRBV5-4 with TRBJ2-1; maybe TRBD2 (6 bases). The ends were cut back, 5 bases at V and 4 bases at J, with 22 bases in the middle. Germline V CDR1 and CDR2: SGHNT, YYREEE (reference sequence). This CDR3 spans 17 amino acids. The CDR3 reads CASRPSKTSTSYNEQFF. The CDR3 DNA sequence: TGTGCCAGCAGACCCTCGAAGACTAGTACCTCATACAATGAGCAGTTCTTC. The variable domain in full, with the rest retrieved from reference TRBV5-4 and TRBJ2-1, is ETGVTQSPTHLIKTRGQQVTLRCSSQSGHNTVSWYQQALGQGPQFIFQYYREEENGRGNFPPRFSGLQFPNYSSELNVNALELDDSALYLCASRPSKTSTSYNEQFFGPGTRLTVL.

V and J are TRBV7-9 and TRBJ1-3, with D perhaps matching TRBD1 (5 bases). The CDR3 totals 15 residues. The V gene's germline CDR1 is SEHNR and CDR2 FQNEAQ (reference sequence). The V end lost 2 bases, the J end lost 3 bases, and 11 bases lay between the germline ends. This CDR3 is CASSLSQGGGNTIYF. The CDR3, as DNA: TGTGCCAGCAGCTTATCCCAGGGCGGTGGAAACACCATATATTTT.

V usage is TRBV5-1 and J usage is TRBJ2-7, with D maybe TRBD1 (5 bases). CDR1 is SGHRS, CDR2 YFSETQ, per germline. Trimming cost V 0 bases and J 5 bases, with 24 bases left between them. The CDR3 covers 18 residues. CDR3 DNA: TGCGCCAGCAGCTTGGCTGCGGACATCTCGCAATTTATTGACGAGCAGTACTTC. Protein sequence: CASSLAADISQFIDEQYF.

The genes are TRBV21-1 and TRBJ2-1; TRBD2 is the table's D call and was not checked against the DNA. TRBV21-1 is a pseudogene. The CDR3 spans 16 residues. Here the CDR3 reads CASSKTRRDPNNEQFF. CDR3 DNA sequence: TGTGCCAGCAGCAAGACGAGACGGGATCCCAACAATGAGCAGTTCTTC.

This sequence joins TRBV18 and TRBJ1-1; TRBD1 might be the D (5 bases). The length of the CDR3 is 14 residues. Between the trimmed V and J ends, which lost 3 bases and 3 bases, there was a span of 11 bases. Germline loops: CDR1 KGHSH, CDR2 LQKENI. The CDR3 DNA is TGTGCCAGCTCACCGCAGGGCCAGCACACTGAAGCTTTCTTT. Its translation is CASSPQGQHTEAFF.

The rearrangement joins TRBV14 to TRBJ2-2; D remains ambiguous. V dropped 0 bases and J dropped 0 bases, with 8 bases sitting between them. The CDR3 contains 16 residues. Germline assignment: CDR1 SGHDN and CDR2 FVKESK. The CDR3 is CASSQDSGSNTGELFF. CDR3 DNA: TGTGCCAGCAGCCAAGATTCAGGATCGAACACCGGGGAGCTGTTTTTT.

This chain connects TRBV4-3 to TRBJ2-3; 10 bases align to TRBD2. With V trimmed by 4 bases and J by 5 bases, 9 bases remained unmatched. The CDR3 contains 16 residues. CDR1 is LGHNA and CDR2 is YSLEER in the germline V gene. This chain's CDR3 is CASSPRVAGGGDTQYF. The CDR3 region has the DNA TGCGCCAGCAGCCCAAGGGTAGCGGGAGGTGGAGATACGCAGTATTTT.

In this sample, this clone turned up a few times. This chain uses TRBV6-1 with TRBJ2-6, with 7 bases identical to TRBD1. In germline, CDR1 is MNHNS, CDR2 SASEGT. Unmatched junction bases numbered 2, after V lost 6 bases and J lost 0 bases. This CDR3 contains 15 residues. This CDR3 is CASSDRVSGANVLTF. Written as DNA, the CDR3 is TGTGCCAGCAGCGACAGGGTCTCTGGGGCCAACGTCCTGACTTTC.

In this sample, this clone turned up a few times. The V gene is TRBV4-3, the J gene TRBJ2-7; 11 nucleotides agree with TRBD2. CDR1 is LGHNA and CDR2 is YSLEER in the germline V gene. The CDR3 has 15 amino acids. The J segment lost 2 bases and the V segment lost 4 bases, leaving 4 bases of the junction unmatched. CDR3 in DNA: TGCGCCAGCAGCCGGCGACTAGCGGGAACCTACGAGCAGTACTTC. It specifies CASSRRLAGTYEQYF.

This clone came up once. The chain is built from TRBV27 and TRBJ2-7; 7 bases map to TRBD2. V shed 3 bases, J shed 5 bases, and the junction held 16 bases outside the gene matches. CDR3 length: 17 residues. From germline, CDR1 is MNHEY and CDR2 SMNVEV (reference sequence). The DNA for the CDR3 is TGTGCCAGCAGTTTTTATCCGGGACTACTAGAAACCCACGAGCAGTACTTC. It specifies CASSFYPGLLETHEQYF.

This rearrangement joins TRBV12-5 to TRBJ2-1; 10 positions agree with TRBD2. Germline values: CDR1 LGHNT, CDR2 FRNRAP. The CDR3 consists of 16 residues. V was pared by 2 bases and J by 7 bases, with 8 bases of the junction left unmatched. The CDR3 protein is CASGLSGLADLNEQFF. The CDR3, as DNA: TGTGCTAGTGGTTTGTCCGGACTAGCGGATCTTAATGAGCAGTTCTTC.

The chain carries TRBV7-2 and TRBJ1-2; D ambiguous. Trimming took off 4 bases at V and 6 bases at J, with 12 bases between the two ends. The CDR3 consists of 13 residues. Germline V lookup: CDR1 SGHTA, CDR2 FQGNSA. CDR3 region: CASSSDGVDGYTF. CDR3 coding DNA: TGTGCCAGCAGCTCCGACGGAGTGGATGGCTACACCTTC.

This clone was detected a few times. The V gene is TRBV4-3, the J gene TRBJ2-1; 9 nucleotides match TRBD2. From germline, CDR1 is LGHNA and CDR2 YSLEER. J gave up 4 bases and V 1 base, and 2 bases lay outside the gene matches. The CDR3 has 15 amino acids. CDR3 DNA sequence: TGCGCCAGCAGCCAAGGACTAGCGGATTACAATGAGCAGTTCTTC. Translation gives CASSQGLADYNEQFF.

The V and J genes are TRBV21-1 and TRBJ2-1; the DNA was not used to check the table's D call, TRBD1. TRBV21-1 is shown as a pseudogene. The CDR3 is made up of 17 amino acids. The CDR3 nucleotides read TGTGCCAGCTACCCGAAGGGGGCGGGACAGCCTCACAATGAGCAGTTCTTC. Amino acid sequence: CASYPKGAGQPHNEQFF.

The V call is TRBV29-1, the J call TRBJ1-2; 9 bases line up with TRBD1. CDR3 length: 19 residues. CDR1 is SQVTM, CDR2 ANQGSEA, per germline. V shed 4 bases and J 3 bases; nucleotides not matched to a gene: 21. The CDR3 here is CSVGKGIRTGGAEDYGYTF. In DNA form, the CDR3 reads TGCAGCGTTGGTAAGGGGATTAGAACAGGGGGCGCGGAAGACTATGGCTACACCTTC.

The V and J genes are TRBV19 and TRBJ2-7; D ambiguous. The CDR3 totals 13 residues. CDR1 and CDR2 (germline): LNHDA, SQIVND (reference sequence). Between the trimmed V and J ends, which lost 5 bases and 3 bases, there was a span of 11 bases. The CDR3 sequence is CASSGSAIYEQYF. The CDR3, as DNA: TGTGCCAGTAGTGGTTCAGCGATCTACGAGCAGTACTTC.

This rearrangement joins TRBV5-5 to TRBJ1-2, with D perhaps TRBD1 (6 bases). Germline V CDR1 and CDR2: SGHKS, YYEKEE (reference sequence). The CDR3 has 15 residues. Trimming removed 0 bases from V and 3 bases from J, with 12 bases in between. The CDR3 loop is CASSLGSGVDYGYTF. The CDR3 coding sequence is TGTGCCAGCAGCTTGGGGTCAGGGGTGGACTATGGCTACACCTTC.

This chain joins TRBV15 and TRBJ1-3; D not resolved. Germline lookup yields CDR1 LNHNV and CDR2 YYDKDF (reference sequence). CDR3 length: 17 amino acids. V shed 3 bases and J shed 0 bases, with 15 bases lying between them. Here the CDR3 reads CATSRGPALSSGNTIYF. The CDR3 DNA reads TGTGCCACCAGCAGGGGCCCGGCCCTAAGCTCTGGAAACACCATATATTTT.

The chain links TRBV30 to TRBJ1-3; 10 nucleotides agree with TRBD1. The V and J ends lost 2 bases and 0 bases, in that order; junction bases with no gene match: 7. The CDR3 runs 17 residues. CDR1 is GTSNPN and CDR2 is SVGIG in the germline V gene (reference sequence). This chain's CDR3 is CAWSSRDRGISGNTIYF. In nucleotides, the CDR3 is TGTGCCTGGAGTTCTCGGGACAGGGGAATCTCTGGAAACACCATATATTTT.

The chain joins TRBV5-1 to TRBJ2-1, with unresolved D. Germline loops: CDR1 SGHRS, CDR2 YFSETQ. This CDR3 is built from 14 residues. Deletions cut 0 bases from V and 8 bases from J, with 12 bases between. CDR3 bases: TGCGCCAGCAGCTTGGTCCGAACGAGAGATGAGCAGTTCTTC. Its protein product is CASSLVRTRDEQFF.

This chain uses TRBV4-1 with TRBJ1-3; 8 bases fit TRBD1. The germline gives CDR1 MGHRA, CDR2 YSYEKL. The junction had 9 bases not matched to a gene; V was cut back by 4 bases and J by 4 bases. The CDR3 consists of 16 residues. The CDR3 region has the DNA TGCGCCAGCAGCCTCACAACGACAGGGGTCGGAAACACCATATATTTT. Residues: CASSLTTTGVGNTIYF.

The chain employs TRBV7-6 and TRBJ2-7; TRBD1 aligns across 8 bases. V shed 2 bases, J shed 5 bases, and the junction held 14 bases outside the gene matches. Germline CDR1 is SGHVS and CDR2 is FNYEAQ. The CDR3 runs to 17 residues. CDR3 sequence reads: CASSLQDRGPTVDEQYF. The CDR3, as DNA: TGTGCCAGCAGCTTACAAGACAGGGGACCCACCGTAGACGAGCAGTACTTC. The full variable domain, in which reference TRBV7-6 and TRBJ2-7 provide the parts outside the CDR3, is GAGVSQSPRYKVTKRGQDVALRCDPISGHVSLYWYRQALGQGPEFLTYFNYEAQQDKSGLPNDRFSAERPEGSISTLTIQRTEQRDSAMYRCASSLQDRGPTVDEQYFGPGTRLTVT.

This clone occurred once. This chain uses TRBV28 with TRBJ2-3, with a weak D call TRBD2 (5 bases). Per the germline V gene, CDR1 is MDHEN and CDR2 is SYDVKM. V lost 5 bases, J lost 1 base, and 25 bases lay in between. The CDR3 covers 19 residues. The CDR3 nucleotides read TGTGCCAGCAGTCCGTGGGAACGGGAACTAAAAGACGGCACAGATACGCAGTATTTT. Translating it yields CASSPWERELKDGTDTQYF.

The gene calls are TRBV30 and TRBJ2-1, with D unresolved. This CDR3 is 13 amino acids long. Looked up from germline, CDR1 is GTSNPN and CDR2 is SVGIG (reference sequence). Trimming shortened V by 4 bases and J by 0 bases, and 7 bases separated the two germline ends. For the CDR3, the DNA is TGTGCCTGGAATACAGACTCCTACAATGAGCAGTTCTTC. It codes for CAWNTDSYNEQFF.